A single sample gave rise to the 27 T cell receptor beta chains below, sequenced in a study of cytomegalovirus exposure and HLA in healthy donors. PCR was performed using 60 Vbeta and 13 Jbeta primers. Measured with immunoSEQ multiplex PCR; TCRdb has only the in-frame clones, and not every one. The repertoire holds around 300,000 clones, with about 90% as singletons. Specimen: PBMCs. The receptors shown here come from a young woman in good health and CMV-seronegative.

The V gene is TRBV7-2, the J gene TRBJ2-7, with D unresolved. Germline lookup yields CDR1 SGHTA and CDR2 FQGNSA. The CDR3 contains 13 residues. The V end was cut by 1 base, the J end by 2 bases, with 6 bases between. CDR3 amino acids: CASSLVSTYEQYF. CDR3 DNA: TGTGCCAGCAGCTTAGTTTCCACCTACGAGCAGTACTTC.

The CDR3 DNA sequence: TGCGCCAGCAGTGAAGGAATAGCGGGGGGTTTTTGGTATTTT. It specifies CASSEGIAGGFWYF. This rearrangement joins TRBV5-1 to TRBJ2-3, with TRBD2 identical over 10 bases. The CDR3 runs 14 residues. V gave up 5 bases and J gave up 14 bases; unmatched junction bases: 14. Germline CDR1 SGHRS, CDR2 YFSETQ.

This chain joins TRBV10-2 and TRBJ2-2; possibly TRBD2 for D (6 bases). The V end was cut by 10 bases, the J end by 3 bases, with 12 bases between. The germline CDR1 and CDR2 sequences are WSHSY and SAAADI. The CDR3 spans 13 residues. CDR3 nucleotides: TGCGCCACCTGCAGGAGGGACACCGGGGAGCTGTTTTTT. It encodes CATCRRDTGELFF.

The V and J genes are TRBV14 and TRBJ2-7, with TRBD1 matching over 9 bases. This CDR3 comprises 15 residues. J was trimmed by 3 bases and V by 4 bases; bases with no gene match: 7. In germline, CDR1 is SGHDN, CDR2 FVKESK. This CDR3 reads CASSRYTGGHYEQYF. Here the CDR3 DNA reads TGTGCCAGCAGCCGGTATACAGGGGGCCACTACGAGCAGTACTTC.

This sequence joins TRBV5-1 and TRBJ2-7; perhaps TRBD1 as D (6 bases). Looked up from germline, CDR1 is SGHRS and CDR2 is YFSETQ. The CDR3 is 16 residues long. Trimming shortened V by 0 bases and J by 1 base, and 14 bases separated the two germline ends. CDR3 protein: CASSLVGTPPSYEQYF. CDR3 DNA: TGCGCCAGCAGCTTGGTTGGGACACCCCCTTCCTACGAGCAGTACTTC.

The DNA of the CDR3 is TGTGCCAGTAGTTATCTTGAAAAACTGTTTTTT. Protein product: CASSYLEKLFF. The V call is TRBV19, the J call TRBJ1-4; D uncertain. The CDR3 runs 11 residues. Trimming left V 5 bases short and J 7 bases short, with 5 bases between. From germline, CDR1 is LNHDA and CDR2 SQIVND (reference sequence).

The CDR3 sequence: CASSASPGQKTEDTIYF. As DNA, the CDR3 is TGTGCCAGCAGTGCGTCACCGGGACAGAAAACCGAGGACACCATATATTTT. The V and J genes are TRBV6-1 and TRBJ1-3, with 7 positions matching TRBD1. The CDR3 length is 17 residues. The V gene end was trimmed by 4 bases and the J gene end by 8 bases; junction bases not matched to a gene: 17. CDR1 and CDR2 (germline): MNHNS, SASEGT.

J is TRBJ2-5 and V is TRBV6-4; weak D call: TRBD2 (5 bases). Germline CDR1 reads MRHNA; CDR2 reads SNTAGT. CDR3 length: 12 amino acids. Trimming left V 4 bases short and J 5 bases short, with 8 bases between. CDR3 nucleotides: TGTGCCAGCAGTGCCGGGGAGGAGACCCAGTACTTC. Residues: CASSAGEETQYF.

The rearrangement links TRBV6-5 to TRBJ1-6; 7 nucleotides align to TRBD1. The germline V gene encodes CDR1 MNHEY and CDR2 SVGAGI. This CDR3 is built from 14 residues. V dropped 8 bases and J dropped 7; count of bases not matched to a gene: 8. The CDR3 sequence is CASVGTGVNSPLHF. The CDR3 bases are TGTGCCAGCGTCGGAACAGGGGTGAATTCACCCCTCCACTTT.

This clone was found a few times. The J gene is TRBJ2-7, the V gene TRBV6-1; weak D call: TRBD2 (5 bases). The germline V gene encodes CDR1 MNHNS and CDR2 SASEGT. The CDR3 has 13 amino acids. Trimming cost V 11 bases and J 4 bases, with 18 bases left between them. The CDR3 region is CASTRGFEYEQYF. The CDR3, as DNA: TGTGCCTCGACCCGGGGTTTCGAGTACGAGCAGTACTTC.

This clone was counted a single time. The chain uses TRBV19 and TRBJ1-5, with D maybe TRBD1 (5 bases). V lost 8 bases and J 0 bases, leaving 14 bases between the germline ends. The CDR3 covers 15 residues. Germline values: CDR1 LNHDA, CDR2 SQIVND (reference sequence). For the CDR3, the DNA is TGTGCCAGTCGTCTGACAGAGCTTAGCAATCAGCCCCAGCATTTT. It specifies CASRLTELSNQPQHF.

The chain recombines TRBV6-4 with TRBJ2-3; a possible D gene is TRBD1 (5 bases). The CDR3 loop spans 16 amino acids. The V gene's germline CDR1 is MRHNA and CDR2 SNTAGT. The V end lost 2 bases, the J end lost 4 bases, and 16 bases lay between the germline ends. The CDR3 sequence: CASSDLAQVRPDTQYF. The CDR3 coding sequence is TGTGCCAGCAGTGACCTGGCACAGGTGAGGCCAGATACGCAGTATTTT.

The J gene is TRBJ1-6, the V gene TRBV5-8; D gene uncertain. This CDR3 has 16 amino acids. V was shortened by 1 base and J by 9 bases, with 17 bases between the two germline ends. Germline V lookup: CDR1 SGHTS, CDR2 YDEGEE. The CDR3 sequence is CASSLRAGVFGSPLHF. CDR3 nucleotides: TGTGCCAGCAGCTTGAGGGCGGGAGTCTTCGGTTCACCCCTCCACTTT.

In DNA, the CDR3 is TGTGCCAGCAGCCGTATAGGGGACTATGGCTACACCTTC. Its translation is CASSRIGDYGYTF. The chain has TRBV13 and TRBJ1-2, with D tentatively TRBD1 (5 bases). There are 13 residues in the CDR3. In germline, CDR1 is PRHDT, CDR2 FYEKMQ (reference sequence). V gave up 5 bases and J gave up 3 bases, with 10 bases separating them.

V gene TRBV13 combines with J gene TRBJ2-5, with TRBD2 as a possible D gene (5 bases). Trimming shortened V by 8 bases and J by 4 bases, and 11 bases separated the two germline ends. The CDR3 runs 12 residues. Per germline, CDR1 PRHDT and CDR2 FYEKMQ (reference sequence). The chain's CDR3 is CASGVRGETQYF. DNA of the CDR3: TGTGCCAGCGGCGTCCGGGGAGAGACCCAGTACTTC.

The gene calls are TRBV2 and TRBJ1-2; 9 nucleotides match TRBD1. The germline V gene encodes CDR1 SNHLY and CDR2 FYNNEI. J lost 5 bases, V lost 7 bases, and 5 bases had no gene match. The CDR3 is 13 residues long. The CDR3 reads CASKGQGPYGYTF. CDR3 nucleotide sequence: TGTGCCAGCAAGGGACAGGGACCATATGGCTACACCTTC.

This chain joins TRBV18 and TRBJ2-7, with 8 positions matching TRBD1. Trimming at V came to 2 bases and at J to 3 bases, leaving 9 bases not matched to a gene. The CDR3 has 16 residues. Germline V lookup: CDR1 KGHSH, CDR2 LQKENI. Here the CDR3 reads CASSPRWQGAVYEQYF. For the CDR3, the DNA is TGTGCCAGCTCACCAAGGTGGCAGGGGGCGGTCTACGAGCAGTACTTC. The full variable domain, completed using reference TRBV18 and TRBJ2-7, is NAGVMQNPRHLVRRRGQEARLRCSPMKGHSHVYWYRQLPEEGLKFMVYLQKENIIDESGMPKERFSAEFPKEGPSILRIQQVVRGDSAAYFCASSPRWQGAVYEQYFGPGTRLTVT.

V and J are TRBV27 and TRBJ2-1; 12 nucleotides match TRBD2. Germline lookup yields CDR1 MNHEY and CDR2 SMNVEV (reference sequence). CDR3 length: 15 residues. Trimming at V came to 6 bases and at J to 7 bases, leaving 7 bases not matched to a gene. This chain's CDR3 is CASSQLAGGENEQFF. DNA for the CDR3: TGTGCCAGCAGCCAACTAGCGGGGGGCGAGAATGAGCAGTTCTTC.

The rearrangement joins TRBV10-3 to TRBJ1-1; D is undetermined. Germline V gene sequence: CDR1 ENHRY, CDR2 SYGVKD. Between the trimmed V and J ends, which lost 10 bases and 5 bases, there was a span of 17 bases. This CDR3 comprises 13 residues. The CDR3 nucleotides are TGTGCCACCCACGACAAGCCGGGAACTGAAGCTTTCTTT. Its protein product is CATHDKPGTEAFF.

This clone was seen more than once but under ten times. The chain employs TRBV5-4 and TRBJ1-2, with D tentatively TRBD1 (6 bases). Looked up from germline, CDR1 is SGHNT and CDR2 is YYREEE (reference sequence). The CDR3 is 15 amino acids. V gave up 1 base and J gave up 1 base, with 11 bases separating them. The CDR3 sequence: CASSLPDRSNYGYTF. The CDR3 region has the DNA TGTGCCAGCAGCTTGCCGGACAGAAGTAACTATGGCTACACCTTC.

The rearrangement uses TRBV15 and TRBJ1-3, with D hard to call. V gave up 1 base and J gave up 2 bases, with 12 bases separating them. Germline V gives CDR1 LNHNV, CDR2 YYDKDF (reference sequence). The CDR3 spans 16 residues. The CDR3 sequence is CATSRGYPTPGNTIYF. DNA of the CDR3: TGTGCCACCAGCAGAGGGTATCCTACCCCTGGAAACACCATATATTTT. The whole variable domain, remainder taken from reference TRBV15 and TRBJ1-3, is DAMVIQNPRYQVTQFGKPVTLSCSQTLNHNVMYWYQQKSSQAPKLLFHYYDKDFNNEADTPDNFQSRRPNTSFCFLDIRSPGLGDTAMYLCATSRGYPTPGNTIYFGEGSWLTVV.

The rearrangement links TRBV7-8 to TRBJ2-2; D might be TRBD1 (5 bases). The germline V gene has CDR1 SGHVS and CDR2 FQNEAQ. The V end was cut by 1 base, the J end by 5 bases, with 14 bases between. The CDR3 contains 16 residues. The DNA of the CDR3 is TGTGCCAGCAGCTTAGGCCAGGGCCCCCCAACCGGGGAGCTGTTTTTT. Amino acid sequence: CASSLGQGPPTGELFF.

Details on this clone: In this CDR3 the conserved last residue, phenylalanine or tryptophan, is missing, so a read error is likely. The V call is TRBV7-6, the J call TRBJ2-7; D is unclear. V lost 5 bases to trimming and J lost 3 bases, with 11 bases between them. CDR1 is SGHVS, CDR2 FNYEAQ, per germline. This CDR3 region has 13 residues. The CDR3 region has the DNA TGTGCCAGCAGCCCCGCCCCGAACTACGAGCAGTACTCC. It encodes CASSPAPNYEQYS.

About this clone: Distinct nucleotide sequences in the sample also encode this CDR3. The chain links TRBV5-6 to TRBJ1-6, with 10 bases aligning to TRBD1. Germline trimming cut 3 bases from V and 3 bases from J; bases unmatched to any gene: 3. Germline loops: CDR1 SGHDT, CDR2 YYEEEE. The length of the CDR3 is 16 residues. The CDR3 sequence: CASSWDRGIYNSPLHF. The CDR3, as DNA: TGTGCCAGCAGCTGGGACAGGGGTATCTATAATTCACCCCTCCACTTT. Combining the CDR3 with reference TRBV5-6 and TRBJ1-6 gives the whole variable domain DAGVTQSPTHLIKTRGQQVTLRCSPKSGHDTVSWYQQALGQGPQFIFQYYEEEERQRGNFPDRFSGHQFPNYSSELNVNALLLGDSALYLCASSWDRGIYNSPLHFGNGTRLTVT.

The CDR3 bases are TGTGCCAGCAGCTCCGAGGGGGTGAACACTGAAGCTTTCTTT. This translates into CASSSEGVNTEAFF. This chain joins TRBV7-8 and TRBJ1-1, with D possibly TRBD1 on 6 matching bases. Germline V gives CDR1 SGHVS, CDR2 FQNEAQ. Between the trimmed V and J ends, which lost 4 bases and 0 bases, there was a span of 9 bases. The CDR3 contains 14 residues.

Points on this clone: Mismatch with germline at one junction end may stem from a read error. J is TRBJ2-5 and V is TRBV18; no definite D call. The CDR3 consists of 13 residues. Germline-derived CDR1 and CDR2 are KGHSH and LQKENI. This CDR3 is CASSPRDQEAQYF. In nucleotides, the CDR3 is TGTGCCAGCTCACCACGCGACCAAGAGGCCCAGTACTTC.

This sequence joins TRBV4-1 and TRBJ1-2, with a weak D call TRBD1 (5 bases). The CDR3 loop spans 15 amino acids. Trimming took off 6 bases at V and 0 bases at J, with 14 bases between the two ends. Germline CDR1 is MGHRA and CDR2 is YSYEKL. The CDR3, as DNA: TGCGCCAGCAGTCTGCGGGACGTAGCTAACTATGGCTACACCTTC. Translated: CASSLRDVANYGYTF.